Listed here are 32 T cell receptor beta chains from one sample, sequenced in a study of shared clonotypes between healthy human individuals. Sequencing used immunoSEQ multiplex PCR; TCRdb keeps in-frame clones, though not all of them. Altogether approximately 1.4 million clones are present, about 98% being singletons, with the ten largest covering 0.45%. The sample comprised naive CD4+ T cells sorted from blood. Subset here: CD45RA+ positively selected. These receptors were taken from a man aged 25 to 40 in good health.

This chain links TRBV28 with TRBJ1-4; D remains ambiguous. Germline lookup yields CDR1 MDHEN and CDR2 SYDVKM. This CDR3 comprises 15 residues. With 3 bases removed from V and 5 bases from J, the gap between germline ends came to 13 bases. The CDR3 coding sequence is TGTGCCAGCAGTTTGATCGGAAGACCGAATGAAAAACTGTTTTTT. It yields the protein CASSLIGRPNEKLFF.

The chain combines TRBV25-1 with TRBJ1-5; tentative D call: TRBD1 (5 bases). V gave up 4 bases and J gave up 4 bases, with 5 bases separating them. This CDR3 has 12 residues. Germline CDR1 and CDR2: MGHDK and SYGVNS. The CDR3 region is CASSGTNQPQHF. CDR3 nucleotide sequence: TGTGCCAGCAGTGGGACAAATCAGCCCCAGCATTTT.

The chain is built from TRBV4-3 and TRBJ2-7, with 9 bases fitting TRBD1. CDR1 is LGHNA, CDR2 YSLEER, per germline. Unmatched junction bases numbered 1, after V lost 1 base and J lost 0 bases. CDR3 length: 15 residues. CDR3 residues: CASSQGTGVSYEQYF. CDR3 DNA sequence: TGCGCCAGCAGCCAAGGGACAGGGGTCTCCTACGAGCAGTACTTC.

The J gene is TRBJ1-4, the V gene TRBV4-1; unclear D gene. Trimming cost V 9 bases and J 2 bases, with 16 bases left between them. CDR1 is MGHRA and CDR2 is YSYEKL in the germline V gene. The CDR3 is made up of 15 amino acids. The CDR3 spells CASKPSPGTNEKLFF. The CDR3 nucleotides are TGCGCCAGTAAGCCAAGCCCCGGGACTAATGAAAAACTGTTTTTT.

The chain couples TRBV7-8 to TRBJ2-7; D not certain. Germline loops: CDR1 SGHVS, CDR2 FQNEAQ. V was clipped by 2 bases and J by 1 base, with 6 bases between them. This CDR3 contains 13 residues. The CDR3 is CASSLSQSYEQYF. The CDR3 nucleotides read TGTGCCAGCAGCTTATCACAGTCCTACGAGCAGTACTTC.

V gene TRBV9 combines with J gene TRBJ2-3; 9 bases fit TRBD2. CDR1 and CDR2 (germline): SGDLS, YYNGEE. Germline trimming cut 3 bases from V and 0 bases from J; bases unmatched to any gene: 2. The CDR3 contains 15 residues. CDR3 amino acids: CASSAGTSSTDTQYF. The CDR3 nucleotides read TGTGCCAGCAGCGCCGGGACTAGCAGCACAGATACGCAGTATTTT. The complete variable domain, with remaining parts taken from reference TRBV9 and TRBJ2-3, reads DSGVTQTPKHLITATGQRVTLRCSPRSGDLSVYWYQQSLDQGLQFLIQYYNGEERAKGNILERFSAQQFPDLHSELNLSSLELGDSALYFCASSAGTSSTDTQYFGPGTRLTVL.

The chain recombines TRBV7-7 with TRBJ2-1, with D hard to call. Germline CDR1 is SSHAT and CDR2 is FNYEAQ (reference sequence). V lost 5 bases to trimming and J lost 8 bases, with 19 bases between them. The CDR3 is made up of 15 amino acids. Here the CDR3 reads CASSPVEIPWHEQFF. DNA of the CDR3: TGTGCCAGCAGCCCGGTTGAAATCCCCTGGCATGAGCAGTTCTTC. The full variable domain, in which reference TRBV7-7 and TRBJ2-1 provide the parts outside the CDR3, is GAGVSQSPRYKVTKRGQDVTLRCDPISSHATLYWYQQALGQGPEFLTYFNYEAQPDKSGLPSDRFSAERPEGSISTLTIQRTEQRDSAMYRCASSPVEIPWHEQFFGPGTRLTVL.

The chain is built from TRBV27 and TRBJ2-1; TRBD2 agrees at 8 bases. CDR1 and CDR2 (germline): MNHEY, SMNVEV (reference sequence). The CDR3 has 15 residues. J lost 7 bases, V lost 4 bases, and 9 bases had no gene match. The CDR3, as DNA: TGTGCCAGCAGTTCTGTGCCGGGAGGGTGGAATGAGCAGTTCTTC. This codes for CASSSVPGGWNEQFF.

The chain has TRBV7-2 and TRBJ2-7, with D uncertain. The V gene's germline CDR1 is SGHTA and CDR2 FQGNSA. This CDR3 region has 11 residues. The ends were cut back, 3 bases at V and 7 bases at J, with 7 bases in the middle. Here the CDR3 DNA reads TGTGCCAGCAGCTTTCTGGAGGAGCAGTACTTC. Residues: CASSFLEEQYF.

The chain uses TRBV11-3 and TRBJ2-7; 8 positions match TRBD2. Per germline, CDR1 SGHNT and CDR2 YENEEA. V lost 0 bases to trimming and J lost 6 bases; unmatched junction nucleotides: 4. This CDR3 comprises 14 residues. Here the CDR3 DNA reads TGTGCCAGCAGCTTAGACGGGAGGGCCTCCGAGCAGTACTTC. Translation: CASSLDGRASEQYF.

This rearrangement joins TRBV27 to TRBJ1-1; 8 bases agree with TRBD1. This CDR3 has 13 amino acids. The V and J ends lost 6 bases and 4 bases, in that order; junction bases with no gene match: 4. The V gene's germline CDR1 is MNHEY and CDR2 SMNVEV (reference sequence). CDR3: CASRRTGITEAFF. CDR3 bases: TGTGCCAGCAGAAGGACAGGGATCACTGAAGCTTTCTTT.

Turning to this clone: The sample has other DNA sequences that encode this CDR3 too. The chain uses TRBV5-1 and TRBJ2-3; D remains ambiguous. V was clipped by 0 bases and J by 0 bases, with 5 bases between them. This CDR3 has 14 residues. Germline values: CDR1 SGHRS, CDR2 YFSETQ. The chain's CDR3 is CASSLALSTDTQYF. The CDR3 bases are TGCGCCAGCAGCTTGGCGCTTAGCACAGATACGCAGTATTTT.

The CDR3 nucleotides read TGCGCCAGCAGCCCGGACGGTGTGAACACTGAAGCTTTCTTT. It specifies CASSPDGVNTEAFF. The J gene is TRBJ1-1, the V gene TRBV5-1; D is unresolved. The CDR3 has 14 amino acids. The germline V gene encodes CDR1 SGHRS and CDR2 YFSETQ. Between the trimmed V and J ends, which lost 4 bases and 0 bases, there was a span of 10 bases. Based on the CDR3 plus reference TRBV5-1 and TRBJ1-1, the full variable domain is KAGVTQTPRYLIKTRGQQVTLSCSPISGHRSVSWYQQTPGQGLQFLFEYFSETQRNKGNFPGRFSGRQFSNSRSEMNVSTLELGDSALYLCASSPDGVNTEAFFGQGTRLTVV.

The J gene is TRBJ2-5, the V gene TRBV11-2; 9 bases map to TRBD2. The CDR3 has 13 amino acids. Trimming took 4 bases from V and 5 from J; bases not matched to a gene: 2. Germline V gives CDR1 SGHAT, CDR2 FQNNGV. The CDR3 DNA sequence: TGTGCCAGCAGCTCCGGACTAGCGGAGACCCAGTACTTC. It encodes CASSSGLAETQYF.

The sample holds one count of this clone. The DNA for the CDR3 is TGTGCCAGCAGTACCCGACAGGGGGCAGGGAGCACTGAAGCTTTCTTT. It encodes CASSTRQGAGSTEAFF. V usage is TRBV28 and J usage is TRBJ1-1, with 10 positions matching TRBD1. The CDR3 extends over 16 amino acids. The junction had 10 bases not matched to a gene; V was cut back by 5 bases and J by 4 bases. Germline CDR1 and CDR2: MDHEN and SYDVKM.

The V gene is TRBV7-2, the J gene TRBJ2-5; 11 nucleotides match TRBD2. Germline V gene lookup returns CDR1 SGHTA and CDR2 FQGNSA. The V gene end was trimmed by 5 bases and the J gene end by 5 bases; junction bases not matched to a gene: 10. CDR3 length: 16 amino acids. The CDR3 loop reads CASSRHSGRAPETQYF. CDR3 DNA: TGTGCCAGCAGCCGCCATAGCGGGAGGGCCCCGGAGACCCAGTACTTC.

CDR3 region: CASTAGQGFYEQYF. The DNA for the CDR3 is TGTGCCAGCACTGCAGGACAGGGGTTCTACGAGCAGTACTTC. This chain joins TRBV6-1 and TRBJ2-7, with 9 bases that match TRBD1. The V and J ends lost 7 bases and 3 bases, in that order; junction bases with no gene match: 7. The CDR3 covers 14 residues. Germline CDR1 is MNHNS and CDR2 is SASEGT.

V gene TRBV19 combines with J gene TRBJ2-7, with a tentative D call TRBD2 (5 bases). With 3 bases removed from V and 3 bases from J, the gap between germline ends came to 12 bases. CDR3 length equals 14 residues. The germline V gene has CDR1 LNHDA and CDR2 SQIVND (reference sequence). This CDR3 reads CASSMTGTYYEQYF. CDR3 nucleotides: TGTGCCAGTAGTATGACGGGAACCTACTACGAGCAGTACTTC.

The V gene is TRBV6-6, the J gene TRBJ2-7, with D unclear. The V and J ends lost 8 bases and 1 base respectively, with 9 bases between them. This CDR3 is built from 12 residues. From germline, CDR1 is MNHNY and CDR2 SVGAGI (reference sequence). CDR3 bases: TGTGCCAGCCGTGCCGTATCCTACGAGCAGTACTTC. Protein product: CASRAVSYEQYF.

The table lists this clone with a count of one. V usage is TRBV7-9 and J usage is TRBJ1-1; a possible D gene is TRBD1 (5 bases). Trimming pared 6 bases from V and 7 bases from J, leaving 15 bases between. Germline V lookup: CDR1 SEHNR, CDR2 FQNEAQ (reference sequence). The CDR3 sequence is 13 residues long. DNA for the CDR3: TGTGCCAGCAGTCGATCAGGGAACGGTGAAGCTTTCTTT. Translating gives CASSRSGNGEAFF.

V usage is TRBV6-6 and J usage is TRBJ1-3; 8 bases line up with TRBD1. Trimming removed 2 bases from V and 4 bases from J; junction bases left unmatched: 7. The CDR3 spans 16 residues. Per the germline V gene, CDR1 is MNHNY and CDR2 is SVGAGI (reference sequence). CDR3 protein: CASSYQTTGAGNTIYF. The CDR3 nucleotides read TGTGCCAGCAGTTACCAAACGACAGGGGCAGGAAACACCATATATTTT.

The chain recombines TRBV9 with TRBJ2-1; D gene unclear. The germline V and J ends were trimmed by 0 bases and 3 bases, with 10 bases remaining between them. The CDR3 has 15 residues. The germline gives CDR1 SGDLS, CDR2 YYNGEE. The CDR3, as DNA: TGTGCCAGCAGCGTAGGAATGCAGAGCTACAATGAGCAGTTCTTC. Amino acids: CASSVGMQSYNEQFF.

This sequence joins TRBV28 and TRBJ2-7, with 9 bases aligning to TRBD1. CDR1 and CDR2 (germline): MDHEN, SYDVKM. V was clipped by 10 bases and J by 2 bases; unmatched bases: 9. This CDR3 comprises 14 residues. CDR3 residues: CATWTGEGAYEQYF. The CDR3 DNA sequence: TGTGCCACCTGGACAGGGGAAGGGGCCTACGAGCAGTACTTC.

The chain carries TRBV2 and TRBJ2-3; possible D gene TRBD2, 6 bases. Germline CDR1 and CDR2: SNHLY and FYNNEI. The CDR3 extends over 16 amino acids. V dropped 1 base and J dropped 3 bases, with 14 bases sitting between them. For the CDR3, the DNA is TGTGCCAGCAGTGAAGGTGGAGGGTTTCTAACAGATACGCAGTATTTT. It translates to CASSEGGGFLTDTQYF. Full variable domain (rest looked up from reference TRBV2 and TRBJ2-3): EPEVTQTPSHQVTQMGQEVILRCVPISNHLYFYWYRQILGQKVEFLVSFYNNEISEKSEIFDDQFSVERPDGSNFTLKIRSTKLEDSAMYFCASSEGGGFLTDTQYFGPGTRLTVL.

The rearrangement joins TRBV18 to TRBJ2-7; no definite D call. This CDR3 contains 13 residues. Looked up from germline, CDR1 is KGHSH and CDR2 is LQKENI. The V end was cut by 6 bases, the J end by 4 bases, with 13 bases between. The CDR3 DNA reads as TGTGCCAGCTCCGAAGGGTTCCGATACGAGCAGTACTTC. It encodes CASSEGFRYEQYF. Filled out from reference TRBV18 and TRBJ2-7, the complete variable domain reads NAGVMQNPRHLVRRRGQEARLRCSPMKGHSHVYWYRQLPEEGLKFMVYLQKENIIDESGMPKERFSAEFPKEGPSILRIQQVVRGDSAAYFCASSEGFRYEQYFGPGTRLTVT.

The chain carries TRBV5-4 and TRBJ2-7, with D possibly matching TRBD2 (5 bases). The V and J ends lost 7 bases and 3 bases respectively, with 23 bases between them. Germline CDR1 is SGHNT and CDR2 is YYREEE (reference sequence). This CDR3 has 16 amino acids. The CDR3 sequence is CASGDYIGHLNYEQYF. The CDR3, as DNA: TGTGCCAGCGGTGACTACATAGGGCATTTAAACTACGAGCAGTACTTC.

The chain carries TRBV10-2 and TRBJ2-1; 8 positions agree with TRBD2. V shed 6 bases, J shed 4 bases, and the junction held 11 bases outside the gene matches. The CDR3 consists of 16 residues. The germline gives CDR1 WSHSY, CDR2 SAAADI. This chain's CDR3 is CASRGLAGGSYNEQFF. The CDR3 DNA follows: TGCGCCAGCAGGGGTCTAGCGGGCGGGTCGTACAATGAGCAGTTCTTC.

This sequence joins TRBV18 and TRBJ2-7, with 8 bases that match TRBD1. The CDR3 sequence is 14 residues long. Unmatched junction bases numbered 12, after V lost 8 bases and J lost 6 bases. Germline V CDR1 and CDR2: KGHSH, LQKENI. The DNA of the CDR3 is TGTGCCAGCCGACCGGGACAGGACCGTCGCGAGCAGTACTTC. It translates to CASRPGQDRREQYF.

This clone was found once. The chain uses TRBV30 and TRBJ1-5; 7 nucleotides agree with TRBD1. Germline V lookup: CDR1 GTSNPN, CDR2 SVGIG (reference sequence). The CDR3 loop spans 15 amino acids. After removal of 0 bases from V and 6 bases from J, the junction contained 8 bases not matched to a gene. The CDR3 spells CAWSVDDRDSQPQHF. The CDR3 region has the DNA TGTGCCTGGAGTGTAGACGACAGGGATAGTCAGCCCCAGCATTTT.

The CDR3 DNA is TGTGCCAGCAGCCCTCGGACAGGCGGGGATGAAAAACTGTTTTTT. Residues: CASSPRTGGDEKLFF. V gene TRBV9 combines with J gene TRBJ1-4; the match to TRBD1 covers 7 bases. The CDR3 spans 15 residues. In germline, CDR1 is SGDLS, CDR2 YYNGEE. V dropped 4 bases and J dropped 6; count of bases not matched to a gene: 9.

The chain has TRBV7-8 and TRBJ2-2, with 8 bases lining up with TRBD1. Germline CDR1 reads SGHVS; CDR2 reads FQNEAQ. The CDR3 spans 18 residues. With V trimmed by 0 bases and J by 6 bases, 12 bases remained unmatched. CDR3 DNA sequence: TGTGCCAGCAGCTTAGCCTTATTTAGGACAGGGATGGCCGGGGAGCTGTTTTTT. It codes for CASSLALFRTGMAGELFF.

The gene calls are TRBV2 and TRBJ2-1; tentatively, D is TRBD1 (6 bases). CDR3 length: 13 residues. V lost 5 bases and J lost 4, with 9 bases in between. CDR1 is SNHLY, CDR2 FYNNEI, per germline. CDR3: CASSYGQYNEQFF. The CDR3 DNA is TGTGCCAGCAGTTATGGACAGTACAATGAGCAGTTCTTC.